The clone carrying this T cell receptor (beta chain) turned up a few times. Its target is not known. Sequencing targeted expressed TCRB transcripts, as all isolated RNA had been reverse transcribed. The method was immunoSEQ multiplex PCR; TCRdb's version includes in-frame clones alone and lacks a portion of them. The sample has roughly 280,000 clones, approximately 24% seen once. The sample is drawn from a study of beta chain features in type 1 diabetes. For the study at large: There was similarity between patients and healthy donors in age, gender and cell yields. Study-wide points: Amplification by PCR could prefer shorter templates, with the same effect in patients and controls. Researchers report that Type 1 diabetes patients had moderately but significantly shorter TCRB CDR3s across all four CD4+ subsets.

A sort by CD45RO/CCR7/CD25/CD127/CD95/CD27 yielded CD4+ naive, central memory, regulatory and stem cell-like memory cells. Material: naive CD4+ T cells from blood. The receptor's source is a woman aged 25-40 years with type 1 diabetes.

This chain's CDR3 is CASGRWTSGIDRETQYF. The CDR3 DNA reads as TGTGCCAGCGGACGTTGGACTAGCGGGATTGATAGGGAGACCCAGTACTTC. The chain carries TRBV9 and TRBJ2-5, with 12 bases identical to TRBD2. V gave up 7 bases and J gave up 5 bases; unmatched junction bases: 15. Germline V lookup: CDR1 SGDLS, CDR2 YYNGEE. The CDR3 has 17 amino acids. Combining the CDR3 with reference TRBV9 and TRBJ2-5 gives the whole variable domain DSGVTQTPKHLITATGQRVTLRCSPRSGDLSVYWYQQSLDQGLQFLIQYYNGEERAKGNILERFSAQQFPDLHSELNLSSLELGDSALYFCASGRWTSGIDRETQYFGPGTRLLVL.